This entry describes one T cell receptor beta chain. The antigen remains unidentified. This entry is derived from a study of beta chain features in type 1 diabetes. Study details: Across every sample, about 110 million sorted cells were examined in total.

This CDR3 region has 14 residues. Germline-derived CDR1 and CDR2 are SQVTM and ANQGSEA. The V end lost 6 bases, the J end lost 5 bases, and 20 bases lay between the germline ends. It was one heparinised blood draw, averaging about 0.12 L, that each donor gave. Markers CD45RO/CCR7/CD25/CD127/CD95/CD27 served to sort CD4+ naive, central memory, regulatory and stem cell-like memory cells. Isolated RNA was reverse transcribed in full, so expressed TCRB transcripts were sequenced. Assay used: immunoSEQ multiplex PCR; TCRdb lists only in-frame clones, some missing. The repertoire includes 220,000 or so clones, under 70% of them detected once, and around 0.05% sits in the top ten. Study-level findings and limits: Naive, central memory and Treg TCRB repertoires seemed to resemble each other more closely in patients than they did in healthy donors.

Specimen: naive CD4+ T cells from blood. This chain uses TRBV29-1 with TRBJ2-7; D is tentatively TRBD1 or TRBD2 (5 bases each). The receptor's source is a man in his thirties or forties in good health. For the CDR3, the DNA is TGCAGCGTCACTATATGGGGGTCACCCCACGAGCAGTACTTC. Its protein is CSVTIWGSPHEQYF.